This T cell receptor (beta chain) was captured by sequencing in a study of blood T cell repertoires in COVID-19. Original processing notes: Cell counts per sample came from amplifying reference gene primers. Method: immunoSEQ multiplex PCR; TCRdb's copy keeps in-frame clones and lacks some. V, J and clone size are those of that table, while D and trimming were read from the DNA. The top ten clones hold 17% of a sample with 200,000 or so clones, 60% to 80% of them seen once. Trimming removed 4 bases from V and 6 bases from J; junction bases left unmatched: 18. The CDR3 consists of 17 residues. Per germline, CDR1 SGDLS and CDR2 YYNGEE.

The chain uses TRBV9 and TRBJ1-1, with 7 bases aligning to TRBD1. The TCR was taken from a man between 60 and 75 years old with active or convalescent COVID-19. Specimen: peripheral blood. The CDR3 nucleotides read TGTGCCAGCAGCATGCGCGGGGCAGGGGGATCCAACGCTGAAGCTTTCTTT. This encodes CASSMRGAGGSNAEAFF. Combining the CDR3 with reference TRBV9 and TRBJ1-1 gives the whole variable domain DSGVTQTPKHLITATGQRVTLRCSPRSGDLSVYWYQQSLDQGLQFLIQYYNGEERAKGNILERFSAQQFPDLHSELNLSSLELGDSALYFCASSMRGAGGSNAEAFFGQGTRLTVV.